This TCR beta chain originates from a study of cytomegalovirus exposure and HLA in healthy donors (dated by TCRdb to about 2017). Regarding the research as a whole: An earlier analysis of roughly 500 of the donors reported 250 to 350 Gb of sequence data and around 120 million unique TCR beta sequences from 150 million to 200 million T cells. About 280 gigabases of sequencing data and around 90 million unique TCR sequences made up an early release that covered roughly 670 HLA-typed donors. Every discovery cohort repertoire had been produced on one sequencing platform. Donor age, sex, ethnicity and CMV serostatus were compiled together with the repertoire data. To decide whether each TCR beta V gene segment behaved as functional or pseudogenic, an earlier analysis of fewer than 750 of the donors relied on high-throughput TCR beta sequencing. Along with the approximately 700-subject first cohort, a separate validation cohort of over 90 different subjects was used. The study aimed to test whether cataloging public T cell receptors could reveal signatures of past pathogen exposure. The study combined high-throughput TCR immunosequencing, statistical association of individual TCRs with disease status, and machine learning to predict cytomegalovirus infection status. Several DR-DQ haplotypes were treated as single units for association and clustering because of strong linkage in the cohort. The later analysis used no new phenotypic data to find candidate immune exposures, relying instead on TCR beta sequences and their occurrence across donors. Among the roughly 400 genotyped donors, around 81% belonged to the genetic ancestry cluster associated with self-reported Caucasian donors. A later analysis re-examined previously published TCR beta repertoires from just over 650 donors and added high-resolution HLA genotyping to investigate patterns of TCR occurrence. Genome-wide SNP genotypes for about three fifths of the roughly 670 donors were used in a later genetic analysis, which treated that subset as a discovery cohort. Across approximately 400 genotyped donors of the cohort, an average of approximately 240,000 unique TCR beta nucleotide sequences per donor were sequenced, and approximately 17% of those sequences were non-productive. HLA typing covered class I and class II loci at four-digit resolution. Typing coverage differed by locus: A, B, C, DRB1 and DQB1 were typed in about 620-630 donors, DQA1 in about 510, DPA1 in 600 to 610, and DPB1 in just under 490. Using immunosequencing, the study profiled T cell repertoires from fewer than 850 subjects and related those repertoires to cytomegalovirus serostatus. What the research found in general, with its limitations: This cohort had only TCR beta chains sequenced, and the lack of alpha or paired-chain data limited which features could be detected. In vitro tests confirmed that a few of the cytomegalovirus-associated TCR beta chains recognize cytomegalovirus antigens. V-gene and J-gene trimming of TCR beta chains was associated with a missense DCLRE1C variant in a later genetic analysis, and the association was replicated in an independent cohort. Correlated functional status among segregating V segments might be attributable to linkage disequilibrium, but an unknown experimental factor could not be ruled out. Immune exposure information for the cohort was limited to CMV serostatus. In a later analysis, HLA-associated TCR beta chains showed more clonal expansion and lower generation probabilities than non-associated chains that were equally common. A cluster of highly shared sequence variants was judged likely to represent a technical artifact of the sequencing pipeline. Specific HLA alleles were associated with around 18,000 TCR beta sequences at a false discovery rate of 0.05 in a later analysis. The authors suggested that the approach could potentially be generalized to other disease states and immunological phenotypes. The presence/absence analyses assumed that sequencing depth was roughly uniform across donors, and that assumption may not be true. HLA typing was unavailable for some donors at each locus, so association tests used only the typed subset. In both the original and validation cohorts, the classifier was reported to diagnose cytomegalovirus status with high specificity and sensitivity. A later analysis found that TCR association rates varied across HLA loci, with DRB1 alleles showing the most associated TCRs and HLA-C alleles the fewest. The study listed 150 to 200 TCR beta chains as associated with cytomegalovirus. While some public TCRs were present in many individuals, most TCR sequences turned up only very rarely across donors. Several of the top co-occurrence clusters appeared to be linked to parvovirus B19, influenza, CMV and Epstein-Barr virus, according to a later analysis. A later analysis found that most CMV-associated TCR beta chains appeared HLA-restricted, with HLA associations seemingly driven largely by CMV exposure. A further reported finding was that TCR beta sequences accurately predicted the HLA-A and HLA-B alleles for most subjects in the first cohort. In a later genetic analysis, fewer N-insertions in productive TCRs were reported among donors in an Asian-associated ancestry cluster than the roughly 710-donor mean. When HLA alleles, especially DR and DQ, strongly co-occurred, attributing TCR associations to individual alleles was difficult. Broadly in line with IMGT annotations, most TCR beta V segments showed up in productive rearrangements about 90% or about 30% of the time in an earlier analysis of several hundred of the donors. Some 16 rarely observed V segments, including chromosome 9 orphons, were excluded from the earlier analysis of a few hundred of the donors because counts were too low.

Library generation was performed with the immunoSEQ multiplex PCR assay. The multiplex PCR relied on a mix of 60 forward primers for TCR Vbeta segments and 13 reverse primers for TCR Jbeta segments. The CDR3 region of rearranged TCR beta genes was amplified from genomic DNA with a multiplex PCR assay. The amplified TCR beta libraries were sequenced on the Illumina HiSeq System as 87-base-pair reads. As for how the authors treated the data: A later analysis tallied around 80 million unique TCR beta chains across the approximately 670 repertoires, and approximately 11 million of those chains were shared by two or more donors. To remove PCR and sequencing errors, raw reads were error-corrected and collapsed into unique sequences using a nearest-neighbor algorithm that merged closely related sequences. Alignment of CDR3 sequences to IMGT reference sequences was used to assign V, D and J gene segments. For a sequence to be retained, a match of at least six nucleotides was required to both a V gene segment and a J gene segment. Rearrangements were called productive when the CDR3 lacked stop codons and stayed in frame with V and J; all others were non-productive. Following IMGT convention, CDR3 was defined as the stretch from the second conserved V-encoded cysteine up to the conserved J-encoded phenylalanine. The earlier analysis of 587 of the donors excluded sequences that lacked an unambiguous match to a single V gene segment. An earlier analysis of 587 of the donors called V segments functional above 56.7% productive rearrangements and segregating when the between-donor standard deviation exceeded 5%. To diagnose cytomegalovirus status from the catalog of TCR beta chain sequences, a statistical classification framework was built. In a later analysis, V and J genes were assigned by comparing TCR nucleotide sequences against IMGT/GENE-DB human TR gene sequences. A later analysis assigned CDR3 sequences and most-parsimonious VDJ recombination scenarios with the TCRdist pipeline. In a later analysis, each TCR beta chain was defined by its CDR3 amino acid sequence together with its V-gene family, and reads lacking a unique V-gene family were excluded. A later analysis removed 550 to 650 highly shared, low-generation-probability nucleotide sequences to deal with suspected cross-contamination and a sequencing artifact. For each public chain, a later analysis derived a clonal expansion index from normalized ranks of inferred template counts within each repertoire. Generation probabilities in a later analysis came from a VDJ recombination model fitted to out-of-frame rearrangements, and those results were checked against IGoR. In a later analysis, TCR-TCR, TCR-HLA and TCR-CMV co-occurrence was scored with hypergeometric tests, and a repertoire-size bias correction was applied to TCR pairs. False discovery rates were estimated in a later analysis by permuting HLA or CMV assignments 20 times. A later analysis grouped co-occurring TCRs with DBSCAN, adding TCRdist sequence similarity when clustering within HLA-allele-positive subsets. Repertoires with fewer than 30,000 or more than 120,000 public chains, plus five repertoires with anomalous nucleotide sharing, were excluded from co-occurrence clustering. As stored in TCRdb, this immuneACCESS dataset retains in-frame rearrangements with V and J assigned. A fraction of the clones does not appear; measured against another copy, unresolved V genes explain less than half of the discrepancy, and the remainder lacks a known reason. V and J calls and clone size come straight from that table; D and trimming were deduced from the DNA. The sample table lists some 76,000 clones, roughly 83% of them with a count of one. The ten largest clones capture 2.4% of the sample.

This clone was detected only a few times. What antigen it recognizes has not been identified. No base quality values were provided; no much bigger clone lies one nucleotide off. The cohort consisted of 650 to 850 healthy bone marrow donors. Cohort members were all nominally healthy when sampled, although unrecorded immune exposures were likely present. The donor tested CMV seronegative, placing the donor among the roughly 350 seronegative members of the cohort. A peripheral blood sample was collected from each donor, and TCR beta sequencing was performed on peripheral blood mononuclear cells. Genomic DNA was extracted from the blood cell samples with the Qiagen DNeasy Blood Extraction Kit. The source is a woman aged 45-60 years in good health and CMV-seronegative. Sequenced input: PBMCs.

The CDR3 in this case is CASSSERGPYNEQFF. The nucleotide sequence is TGTGCCAGCAGCTCCGAGCGGGGCCCCTACAATGAGCAGTTCTTC. Recombination linked TRBV4-2 to TRBJ2-1; the central 7 bases match TRBD2. Including the terminal cysteine and phenylalanine, the CDR3 comprises 15 residues. The CDR3 DNA has 45 bases and is translated from base 1. Here V drops 5 bases and J drops 2 bases, and the junction holds 6 bases not matched to any gene. CDR1 and CDR2 are read off the germline V gene as LGHNA and YNFKEQ.